What follows are 7 T cell receptor beta chains derived from one specimen sequenced in a study of beta chain features in type 1 diabetes (dated by TCRdb to 2016 to 2018). What the work shows at the level of the full study, not this receptor alone: Type 1 diabetes patients showed a moderate but significant shortening of TCRB CDR3 length in all four CD4+ subsets.

The library relied on the immunoSEQ multiplex PCR assay. The entire amount of isolated RNA was reverse transcribed using the High Capacity cDNA Reverse Transcription Kit, so the sequenced TCRB transcripts were expressed ones. TCRdb carries this immuneACCESS record with in-frame sequences only. Its versions omit some clonotypes, under half of them owing to an unresolved V gene in the studies checked, with the rest unexplained. The sample table lists over 650,000 clones, 11% to 15% of them with a count of one. The ten largest clones represent around 0.04% of the sample. Their recognized antigens are unknown. The sequencing sample was made of naive CD4+ T cells from blood. The sample's cell subset or site label is to be understood as: true naive CD4+ T cells. The receptors come from a man aged 18 to 35 with type 1 diabetes.

The rearrangement uses TRBV23-1 and TRBJ1-4, with D possibly being TRBD1 (5 bases). TRBV23-1 is designated an ORF whose function remains uncertain. The CDR3 spans 15 residues. V lost 4 bases and J 6 bases, leaving 15 bases between the germline ends. CDR3 sequence (DNA): TGCGCCAGCAGTCGCGAGGACAACACCCATGAAAAACTGTTTTTT. Translated: CASSREDNTHEKLFF.

This clone was observed a few times. The chain employs TRBV7-3 and TRBJ2-4, with 7 nucleotides matching TRBD1. V shed 5 bases and J 6 bases; nucleotides not matched to a gene: 10. CDR3 length: 15 residues. Germline V gene data show CDR1 as SGHTA and CDR2 as FQGTGA. CDR3 bases: TGTGCCAGCAGCCGCACAGGGGATGGCGGAAACATTCAGTACTTC. Amino acids: CASSRTGDGGNIQYF.

The chain employs TRBV2 and TRBJ1-2, with unresolved D. The CDR3 spans 14 residues. Trimming took 7 bases from V and 8 from J, leaving 20 bases between them. Germline V gene lookup returns CDR1 SNHLY and CDR2 FYNNEI. CDR3 protein: CASTETGRAQGYTF. CDR3 DNA: TGTGCCAGCACCGAAACCGGGCGAGCTCAAGGCTACACCTTC.

This clone was counted only a few times. The J gene is TRBJ1-4, the V gene TRBV7-9; D is perhaps TRBD1 (6 bases). This CDR3 is built from 16 residues. Germline CDR1 is SEHNR and CDR2 is FQNEAQ (reference sequence). Trimming cost V 5 bases and J 7 bases, with 20 bases left between them. For the CDR3, the DNA is TGTGCCAGCAGCCCCGGTAAACAAACAGGGCCTGAAAAACTGTTTTTT. It encodes CASSPGKQTGPEKLFF.

The V call is TRBV30, the J call TRBJ1-1; D possibly corresponds to TRBD1 (5 bases). CDR3 length equals 14 residues. CDR1 is GTSNPN and CDR2 is SVGIG in the germline V gene (reference sequence). Trimming removed 4 bases at V and 5 bases at J, with 17 bases between. CDR3 residues: CAWNALTGGTEAFF. Written as DNA, the CDR3 is TGTGCCTGGAACGCTTTAACTGGGGGAACTGAAGCTTTCTTT. Combining the CDR3 with reference TRBV30 and TRBJ1-1 gives the whole variable domain SQTIHQWPATLVQPVGSPLSLECTVEGTSNPNLYWYRQAAGRGLQLLFYSVGIGQISSEVPQNLSASRPQDRQFILSSKKLLLSDSGFYLCAWNALTGGTEAFFGQGTRLTVV.

This clone was seen more than once but under ten times. The chain uses TRBV5-1 and TRBJ2-3; a weak D match, TRBD2 (5 bases). Deletions cut 3 bases from V and 2 bases from J, with 10 bases between. The CDR3 is made up of 14 amino acids. Per the germline V gene, CDR1 is SGHRS and CDR2 is YFSETQ. DNA of the CDR3: TGCGCCAGCAGCTCCCTGGACTCCACAGATACGCAGTATTTT. It translates to CASSSLDSTDTQYF.

Regarding this clone: This specimen includes other DNA sequences encoding the same CDR3. The rearrangement joins TRBV7-2 to TRBJ2-3; 8 positions agree with TRBD1. The trim removed 6 bases at V and 5 bases at J, leaving 7 bases unmatched. The CDR3 runs to 14 residues. Germline values: CDR1 SGHTA, CDR2 FQGNSA. CDR3: CASSLDRGGDTQYF. CDR3 DNA: TGTGCCAGCAGTCTCGACAGGGGCGGAGATACGCAGTATTTT.